The T cell receptor (beta chain) described here comes from a study of blood T cell repertoires in COVID-19. Study information: There were acute and convalescent COVID-19 samples, and they came from the United States, Italy and Spain. PBMCs, B-cell-depleted T cells, or T cells were the source of the cDNA or gDNA that made up the material.

V lost 0 bases to trimming and J lost 5 bases; unmatched junction nucleotides: 6. This CDR3 comprises 15 residues. CDR1 and CDR2 from the germline V gene are SGHTS and YDEGEE. Original processing methods: Nucleated cell number was recorded as an estimate derived from reference gene primer amplification. The data were produced by immunoSEQ multiplex PCR, yet TCRdb's version contains in-frame clones alone and is incomplete. The DNA was the basis for D and trimming; V, J and clone size are from that table. This sample carries 200,000 or so clones, roughly 80% of them seen once, and the ten largest clones take about 9.4%.

This TCR derives from a woman older than 75 with acute or convalescent COVID-19. The J gene is TRBJ2-7, the V gene TRBV5-8; TRBD2 agrees at 9 bases. Sequenced sample: peripheral blood. CDR3 in amino acids: CASSLASSGTHEQYF. CDR3 DNA: TGTGCCAGCAGCTTGGCGTCTAGCGGGACCCACGAGCAGTACTTC.